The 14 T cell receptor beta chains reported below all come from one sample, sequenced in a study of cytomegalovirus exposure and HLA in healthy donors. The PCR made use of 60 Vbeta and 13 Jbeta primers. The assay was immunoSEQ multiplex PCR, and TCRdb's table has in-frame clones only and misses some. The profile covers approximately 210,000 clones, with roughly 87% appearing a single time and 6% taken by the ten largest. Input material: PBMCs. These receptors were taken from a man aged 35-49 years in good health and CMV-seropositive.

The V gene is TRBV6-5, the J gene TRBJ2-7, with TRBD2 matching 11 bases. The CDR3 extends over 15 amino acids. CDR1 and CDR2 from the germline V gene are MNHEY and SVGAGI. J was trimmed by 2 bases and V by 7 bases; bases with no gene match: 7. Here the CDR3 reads CASTNRLAGTYEQYF. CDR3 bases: TGTGCCAGCACCAATCGACTAGCGGGAACCTACGAGCAGTACTTC.

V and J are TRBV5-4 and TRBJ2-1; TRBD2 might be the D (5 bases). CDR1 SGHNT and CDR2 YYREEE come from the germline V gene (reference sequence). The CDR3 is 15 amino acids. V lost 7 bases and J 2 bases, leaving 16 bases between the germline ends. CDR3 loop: CASRRWGVTYNEQFF. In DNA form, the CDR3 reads TGTGCCAGCCGCCGGTGGGGAGTCACCTACAATGAGCAGTTCTTC.

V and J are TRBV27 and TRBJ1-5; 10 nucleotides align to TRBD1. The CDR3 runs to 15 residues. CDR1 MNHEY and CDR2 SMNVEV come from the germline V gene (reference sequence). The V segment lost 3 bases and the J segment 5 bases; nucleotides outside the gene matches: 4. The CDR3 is CASSLTGGGHQPQHF. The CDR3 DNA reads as TGTGCCAGCAGTTTGACAGGGGGCGGACATCAGCCCCAGCATTTT.

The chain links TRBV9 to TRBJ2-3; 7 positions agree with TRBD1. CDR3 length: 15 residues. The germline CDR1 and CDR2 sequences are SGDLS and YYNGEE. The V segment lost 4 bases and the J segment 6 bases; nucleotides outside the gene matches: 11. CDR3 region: CASSFGQEVSDTQYF. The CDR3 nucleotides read TGTGCCAGCAGCTTCGGACAGGAGGTGTCGGATACGCAGTATTTT.

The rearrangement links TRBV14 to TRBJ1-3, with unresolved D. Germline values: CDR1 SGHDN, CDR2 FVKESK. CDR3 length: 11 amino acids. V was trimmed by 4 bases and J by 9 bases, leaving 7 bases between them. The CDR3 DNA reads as TGTGCCAGCAGCCCTGGGCGCACCATATATTTT. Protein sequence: CASSPGRTIYF.

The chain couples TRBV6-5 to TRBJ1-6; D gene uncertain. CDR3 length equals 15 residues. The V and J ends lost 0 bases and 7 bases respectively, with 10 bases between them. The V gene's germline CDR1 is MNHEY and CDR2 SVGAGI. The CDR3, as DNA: TGTGCCAGCAGTTACTCTCGGACGGGAAATTCACCCCTCCACTTT. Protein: CASSYSRTGNSPLHF.

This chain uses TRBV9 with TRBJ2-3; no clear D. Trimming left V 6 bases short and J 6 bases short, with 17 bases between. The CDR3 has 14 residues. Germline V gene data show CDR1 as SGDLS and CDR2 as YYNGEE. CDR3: CASTAQMGMDTQYF. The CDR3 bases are TGTGCCAGCACCGCACAAATGGGCATGGATACGCAGTATTTT.

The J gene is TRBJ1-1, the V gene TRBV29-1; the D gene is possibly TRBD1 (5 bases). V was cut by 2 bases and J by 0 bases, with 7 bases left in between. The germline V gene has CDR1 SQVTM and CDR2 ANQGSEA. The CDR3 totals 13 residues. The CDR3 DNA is TGCAGCGTTGAACCAGGGTTGAACACTGAAGCTTTCTTT. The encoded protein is CSVEPGLNTEAFF.

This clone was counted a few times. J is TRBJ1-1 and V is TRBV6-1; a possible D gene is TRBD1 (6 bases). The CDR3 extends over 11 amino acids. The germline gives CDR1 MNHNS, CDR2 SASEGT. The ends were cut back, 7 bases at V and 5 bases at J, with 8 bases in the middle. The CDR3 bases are TGTGCCAGCAACAGGGTGACTGAAGCTTTCTTT. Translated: CASNRVTEAFF.

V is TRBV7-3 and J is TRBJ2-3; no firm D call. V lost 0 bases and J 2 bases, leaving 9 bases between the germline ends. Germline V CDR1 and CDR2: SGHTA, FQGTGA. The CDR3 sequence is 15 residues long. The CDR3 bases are TGTGCCAGCAGCTTAACCGCTAGAGACACAGATACGCAGTATTTT. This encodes CASSLTARDTDTQYF.

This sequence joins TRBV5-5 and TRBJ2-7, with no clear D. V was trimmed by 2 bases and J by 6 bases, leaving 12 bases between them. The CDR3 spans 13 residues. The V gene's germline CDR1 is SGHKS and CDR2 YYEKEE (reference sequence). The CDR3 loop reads CASSFGPSTEQYV. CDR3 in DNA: TGTGCCAGCAGCTTTGGGCCCTCCACCGAGCAGTACGTC.

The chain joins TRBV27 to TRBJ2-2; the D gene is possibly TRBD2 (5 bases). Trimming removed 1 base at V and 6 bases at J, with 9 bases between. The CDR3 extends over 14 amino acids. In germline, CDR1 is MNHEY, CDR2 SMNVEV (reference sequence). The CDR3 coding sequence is TGTGCCAGCAGTTTATGGCCCGGGGCCGGGGAGCTGTTTTTT. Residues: CASSLWPGAGELFF.

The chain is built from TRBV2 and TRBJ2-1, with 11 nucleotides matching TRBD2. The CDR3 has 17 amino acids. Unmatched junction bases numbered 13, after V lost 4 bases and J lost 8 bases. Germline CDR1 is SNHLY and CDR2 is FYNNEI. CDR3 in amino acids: CASSGELAGVKVYEQFF. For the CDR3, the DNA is TGTGCCAGCAGTGGGGAACTAGCGGGAGTTAAAGTTTATGAGCAGTTCTTC.

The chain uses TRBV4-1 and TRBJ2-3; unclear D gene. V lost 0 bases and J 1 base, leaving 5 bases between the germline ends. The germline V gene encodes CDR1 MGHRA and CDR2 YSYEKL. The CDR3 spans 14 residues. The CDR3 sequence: CASSQDPGTDTQYF. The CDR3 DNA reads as TGCGCCAGCAGCCAAGATCCGGGCACAGATACGCAGTATTTT.